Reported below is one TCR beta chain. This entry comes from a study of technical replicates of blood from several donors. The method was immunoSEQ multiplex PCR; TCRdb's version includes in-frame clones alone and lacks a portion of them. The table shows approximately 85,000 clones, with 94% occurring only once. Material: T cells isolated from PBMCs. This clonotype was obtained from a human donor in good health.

CDR3 loop: CASSKPTGTGGADTQYF. CDR3 nucleotide sequence: TGTGCCAGTAGTAAACCAACCGGGACAGGGGGCGCAGATACGCAGTATTTT. The J gene is TRBJ2-3, the V gene TRBV19; 12 bases match TRBD1. CDR1 is LNHDA, CDR2 SQIVND, per germline (reference sequence). J gave up 4 bases and V 4 bases, and 9 bases lay outside the gene matches. This CDR3 is 17 amino acids long. Full variable domain (outside the CDR3, taken from reference TRBV19 and TRBJ2-3): DGGITQSPKYLFRKEGQNVTLSCEQNLNHDAMYWYRQDPGQGLRLIYYSQIVNDFQKGDIAEGYSVSREKKESFPLTVTSAQKNPTAFYLCASSKPTGTGGADTQYFGPGTRLTVL.